The entry below describes one T cell receptor beta chain. This CDR3 has 15 amino acids. CDR1 SGHRS and CDR2 YFSETQ come from the germline V gene. With V trimmed by 4 bases and J by 6 bases, 10 bases remained unmatched. Produced via immunoSEQ multiplex PCR; TCRdb's table is partial and in-frame only. Of under 300,000 clones detected, less than 85% appear once; the ten largest clones hold about 5.3%. This record belongs to a study of blood T cell repertoires in COVID-19. This TCR was recovered from a woman aged 80 or older with active or convalescent COVID-19. Sequencing was performed on peripheral blood. The rearrangement uses TRBV5-1 and TRBJ2-7; 10 bases are a match to TRBD1. The CDR3 protein is CASSMGTGVVSEQYF. CDR3 coding DNA: TGCGCCAGCAGCATGGGGACAGGGGTGGTTAGCGAGCAGTACTTC.